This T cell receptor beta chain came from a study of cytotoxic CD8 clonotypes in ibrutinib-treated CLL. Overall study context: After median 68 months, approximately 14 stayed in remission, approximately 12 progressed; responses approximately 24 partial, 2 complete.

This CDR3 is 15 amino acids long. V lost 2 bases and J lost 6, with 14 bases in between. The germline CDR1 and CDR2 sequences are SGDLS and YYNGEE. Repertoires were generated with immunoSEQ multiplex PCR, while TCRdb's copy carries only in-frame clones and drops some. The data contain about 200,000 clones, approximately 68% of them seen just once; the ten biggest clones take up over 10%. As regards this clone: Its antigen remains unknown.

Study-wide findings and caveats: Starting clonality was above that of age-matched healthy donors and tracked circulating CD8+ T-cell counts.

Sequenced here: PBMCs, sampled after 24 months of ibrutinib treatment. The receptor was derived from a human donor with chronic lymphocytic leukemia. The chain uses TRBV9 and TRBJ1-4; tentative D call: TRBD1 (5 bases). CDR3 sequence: CASSVGERVDEKLFF. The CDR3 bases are TGTGCCAGCAGCGTGGGGGAGAGGGTCGATGAAAAACTGTTTTTT.